This T cell receptor (beta chain) originates from a study of CD4 T cell repertoires and nickel (dated by TCRdb to about 2020). The method was RT-PCR. The sample was run on an Illumina MiSeq. TCRdb reworked the public reads: Q25 trimming with fastp, MiXCR clone assembly, productive beta chains retained. All rows with the same CDR3 protein become a single entry with the most common DNA and genes. For this sample the table gives 230 or so distinct CDR3 sequences, of which approximately 54% were detected only once. The ten most abundant clones make up approximately 62% of the sample. For CDR1 and CDR2, the germline V gene lists KGHDR and SFDVKD. Including the terminal cysteine and phenylalanine, the CDR3 comprises 17 residues. Just the 51-base CDR3 DNA is kept, in frame starting at base 1. V was cut back by 1 base and J by 0 bases, leaving a gap of 12 bases between them. This clonotype was seen only a few times. Its antigen is currently not known. No base quality information exists; no much larger clone differs at one position.

Recombination connected TRBV24-1 to TRBJ2-1; TRBD1 could be the D gene, as 5 bases match. Specimen: CD4+ T cells from blood, not recorded whether cultured. The sequence derives from a human donor in a nickel allergy study, with or without nickel allergy (not recorded which). It is not recorded whether this sample comes from one donor or several. The CDR3 region reads CATSDLDRPSSYNEQFF. The nucleotide sequence reads TGTGCCACCAGTGATTTAGACAGACCTAGCTCCTACAATGAGCAGTTCTTC.